The 5 T cell receptor beta chains given below trace back to one sample, sequenced in a study of T cells in localized non-small cell lung cancer. TCRdb's table, derived via immunoSEQ multiplex PCR, lists solely in-frame clones and lacks some. Among 90,000 to 95,000 clones listed, about nine tenths were seen once. Sample: peripheral blood, taken before any cancer treatment. The receptors originated from a man aged 40-75 years with stage I squamous cell lung carcinoma.

The chain carries TRBV11-2 and TRBJ1-3; D not resolved. Trimming left V 0 bases short and J 3 bases short, with 9 bases between. The CDR3 sequence is 15 residues long. Germline-derived CDR1 and CDR2 are SGHAT and FQNNGV. CDR3 bases: TGTGCCAGCAGCTTAGATGGGAAACGTGGAAACACCATATATTTT. This gives the protein CASSLDGKRGNTIYF.

The CDR3: CASRPGTSGYNSPLHF. The CDR3 bases are TGTGCCAGCAGGCCCGGGACATCGGGGTATAATTCACCCCTCCACTTT. The rearrangement uses TRBV27 and TRBJ1-6; a possible D gene is TRBD1 (6 bases). This CDR3 comprises 16 residues. V lost 6 bases and J 4 bases, leaving 16 bases between the germline ends. Germline loops: CDR1 MNHEY, CDR2 SMNVEV (reference sequence).

The genes are TRBV15 and TRBJ2-7; D is tentatively TRBD1 or TRBD2 (6 bases each). The CDR3 covers 13 residues. V was trimmed by 5 bases and J by 6 bases, leaving 14 bases between them. The germline gives CDR1 LNHNV, CDR2 YYDKDF (reference sequence). The CDR3: CATSAMGGREQYF. CDR3 in DNA: TGTGCCACCAGCGCCATGGGGGGCCGCGAGCAGTACTTC.

This clone was recorded once. The chain uses TRBV28 and TRBJ1-5; 11 bases align to TRBD1. V shed 5 bases and J 0 bases; nucleotides not matched to a gene: 6. The CDR3 has 17 amino acids. Germline values: CDR1 MDHEN, CDR2 SYDVKM. CDR3 DNA sequence: TGTGCCAGCAGTCTGGACAGGGGGCCCGTTAGCAATCAGCCCCAGCATTTT. As protein: CASSLDRGPVSNQPQHF.

The chain combines TRBV28 with TRBJ2-7; TRBD1 is a possible D gene (6 bases). This CDR3 is built from 13 residues. Trimming took off 3 bases at V and 0 bases at J, with 6 bases between the two ends. The V gene's germline CDR1 is MDHEN and CDR2 SYDVKM. CDR3 in amino acids: CASSLTGSYEQYF. Written as DNA, the CDR3 is TGTGCCAGCAGTTTGACAGGCTCCTACGAGCAGTACTTC. Together with reference TRBV28 and TRBJ2-7, the CDR3 gives the full variable domain: DVKVTQSSRYLVKRTGEKVFLECVQDMDHENMFWYRQDPGLGLRLIYFSYDVKMKEKGDIPEGYSVSREKKERFSLILESASTNQTSMYLCASSLTGSYEQYFGPGTRLTVT.